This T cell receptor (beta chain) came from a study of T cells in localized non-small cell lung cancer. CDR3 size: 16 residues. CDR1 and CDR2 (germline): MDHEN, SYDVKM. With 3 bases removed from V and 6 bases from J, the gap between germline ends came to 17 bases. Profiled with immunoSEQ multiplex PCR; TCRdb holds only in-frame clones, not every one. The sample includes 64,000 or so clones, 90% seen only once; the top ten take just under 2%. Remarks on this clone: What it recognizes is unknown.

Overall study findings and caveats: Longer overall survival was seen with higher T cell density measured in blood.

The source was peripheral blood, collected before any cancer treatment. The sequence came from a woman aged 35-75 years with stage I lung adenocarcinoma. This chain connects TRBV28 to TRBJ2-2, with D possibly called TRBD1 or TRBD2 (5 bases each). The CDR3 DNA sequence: TGTGCCAGCAGTTTTTTTGGGAGTCCGGGACCCGGGGAGCTGTTTTTT. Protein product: CASSFFGSPGPGELFF.